The clone carrying this T cell receptor (beta chain) was recorded once. The antigen is undetermined. This record belongs to a study of shared clonotypes between healthy human individuals. CD8 cells classed as naive were CD45RO-negative and positively selected for CCR7, excluding terminally differentiated effector memory CD45RA+ cells. In the sorted-subset replicate PCRs, around 0.2 ug DNA, roughly 29,000 T cell genomes, was used. Some clones are missing from TCRdb's copy, which holds only in-frame ones; the method was immunoSEQ multiplex PCR. The table records about 2,100,000 clones, roughly 91% of them present only once. Study-level results: The study found lower generation probabilities in non-shared clonotypes than in those shared by all four donors. Approximately 4.5% was the fraction of naive CD4 clonotypes found shared across a few donors.

The V gene lost 4 bases and the J gene lost 3 bases, with 21 bases spanning the gap. This CDR3 contains 17 residues. Germline CDR1 and CDR2: MDHEN and SYDVKM. This receptor was taken from a man aged 18 to 35 in good health. Some clones in this sample may be carry-over from other donors' samples. The gene calls are TRBV28 and TRBJ1-2; D is undetermined. The sequenced sample was naive CD8+ T cells from PBMCs. CDR3 protein: CASSSPKIVLSHYGYTF. The CDR3 region has the DNA TGTGCCAGCAGTTCCCCAAAGATCGTCCTATCCCACTATGGCTACACCTTC.